This is a list of T cell receptor beta chains from one sample in a study of shared clonotypes between healthy human individuals. Assay: immunoSEQ multiplex PCR; the TCRdb copy retains only in-frame clones and omits some. The profile shows some 1,900,000 clones, around 96% of them singletons. Sequenced input: naive CD8+ T cells sorted from blood. The receptor set was obtained from a man between 18 and 35 years old in good health. The conserved cysteine and the conserved F or W are not part of the CDR3 here.

v_gene	j_gene	CDR3aa
TRBV9	TRBJ1-6	ASSVEQGDSPLH
TRBV5-6	TRBJ1-2	ASSLGTWGQGDGYT
TRBV2	TRBJ1-1	ASSEYRDLFEAF
TRBV2	TRBJ1-2	ASLGRVYGYT
TRBV10-3	TRBJ2-5	ASGGAQETQY
TRBV18	TRBJ1-2	ASSPGVAENYGYT
TRBV6-1	TRBJ1-5	ASSETGFSNQPQH
TRBV7-9	TRBJ2-2	ASSLSPGELF
TRBV5-6	TRBJ2-5	ASSSPGLAGDETQY
TRBV19	TRBJ1-2	ASSMEHNSPYGYT
TRBV9	TRBJ1-1	ASSWGIGTEAF
TRBV4-1	TRBJ1-6	ASSQGFGLRSPLH
TRBV29-1	TRBJ2-5	SSGVQGLHQETQY
TRBV7-9	TRBJ2-3	ASRDRGNGARTDTQY
TRBV7-6	TRBJ1-1	ASSRGTEAF